This is a list of T cell receptor beta chains from one sample in a study of blood T cell repertoires in COVID-19. Assay: immunoSEQ multiplex PCR; the TCRdb copy retains only in-frame clones and omits some. Among about 210,000 clones listed, 75% to 85% were seen once. Material: peripheral blood. These receptors were collected from a woman aged 70-85 years with COVID-19, enrolled during active disease. Each CDR3 is given with its conserved first and last residue. Fields, in order: D gene, V gene, J gene, CDR3 protein. The D gene is left open where the match is weak.

NA,TRBV7-9,TRBJ1-2,CASSLGAGADYGYTF
NA,TRBV19,TRBJ2-2,CASSIYFNTGELFF
NA,TRBV5-6,TRBJ1-4,CASSWEGSTTNEKLFF
TRBD2,TRBV14,TRBJ2-7,CASSQVTSGGAYEQYF
NA,TRBV6-5,TRBJ2-1,CASSYLTEQFF
TRBD2,TRBV18,TRBJ2-1,CASSPRLAEYNEQFF
NA,TRBV11-2,TRBJ1-6,CASSPGRQATSPLHF
NA,TRBV7-2,TRBJ2-4,CASSSLPPPKNIQYF
NA,TRBV24-1,TRBJ2-4,CATSDPGVAKNIQYF
NA,TRBV9,TRBJ1-3,CASSTRTGASGNTIYF
TRBD2,TRBV14,TRBJ2-7,CASSQDLSSGLYEQYF
NA,TRBV14,TRBJ2-2,CASSQARGTGELFF
TRBD2,TRBV4-3,TRBJ2-1,CASSQDLSGTSGRSHEQFF
TRBD2,TRBV5-1,TRBJ2-1,CASSPPEREGNEQFF
NA,TRBV27,TRBJ2-2,CASSLRGGGATNTGELFF
TRBD1,TRBV6-2/TRBV6-3,TRBJ1-5,CASSPTLGGSGNQPQHF
TRBD1,TRBV19,TRBJ1-5,CASSREQGARQPQHF
TRBD1,TRBV7-9,TRBJ2-7,CASSSRGGTGFYEQYF
TRBD2,TRBV5-4,TRBJ2-7,CASSLTSDSYEQYF
NA,TRBV10-2,TRBJ2-7,CASSESGGSSYEQYF
TRBD2,TRBV9,TRBJ2-2,CASSVSGISNTGELFF
TRBD1,TRBV28,TRBJ1-1,CASSLLGQIEAFF
TRBD2,TRBV6-5,TRBJ2-1,CASTTGLAGAYEQFF
TRBD1,TRBV5-6,TRBJ1-5,CASSLGGQGNQPQHF
TRBD2,TRBV27,TRBJ2-7,CASSLAIAGSYEQYF
NA,TRBV3-1/TRBV3-2,TRBJ2-1,CASSQDGAFEQFF
TRBD1,TRBV28,TRBJ1-5,CASISGGQGNQPQHF
NA,TRBV30,TRBJ1-2,CAWSVVTGVGYTF
NA,TRBV15,TRBJ2-1,CATSRALDRGLTSGNYNEQFF
NA,TRBV7-8,TRBJ2-2,CASSFRLSNTGELFF
NA,TRBV11-3,TRBJ2-7,CASSLDFWAEQYF
NA,TRBV7-2,TRBJ2-7,CASSPRAEVGEQYF
NA,TRBV5-6,TRBJ1-1,CASRDTEAFF
TRBD1,TRBV28,TRBJ1-4,CASSSRQGSGAKLFF
TRBD1,TRBV2,TRBJ1-5,CASSEIGTGNQPQHF
NA,TRBV7-2,TRBJ1-1,CASSFSHGSGEAFF
NA,TRBV12-5,TRBJ1-4,CASGLTGQTETNEKLFF
NA,TRBV11-2,TRBJ2-5,CASSPTGSTETQYF
NA,TRBV7-7,TRBJ2-1,CASSSGSSSYNEQFF
TRBD1,TRBV4-3,TRBJ1-6,CASSQDFGGQGISPLHF
NA,TRBV18,TRBJ1-2,CASSPGASYGYTF
NA,TRBV28,TRBJ1-6,CASSLGTRQTSLHF
NA,TRBV14,TRBJ1-1,CASSQDRYSTEAFF
NA,TRBV27,TRBJ1-4,CASRRGGTTNEKLFF
TRBD1,TRBV6-5,TRBJ2-7,CASSYPGTGEGEQYF
TRBD1,TRBV5-1,TRBJ2-1,CASSLGDRGIHNEQFF
TRBD2,TRBV7-8,TRBJ2-1,CASSLGVASGAPGQFF
NA,TRBV30,TRBJ2-7,CARGVDGSTAEQYF
NA,TRBV19,TRBJ2-7,CASSIGPRRDRAYEQYF
TRBD1,TRBV28,TRBJ2-1,CASSFTGGRNEQFF
NA,TRBV27,TRBJ2-5,CASNNLGSQETQYF
NA,TRBV6-6,TRBJ2-5,CASSYLVGSSGETQYF
NA,TRBV11-2,TRBJ1-5,CASSLDRGNQPQHF
TRBD2,TRBV11-2,TRBJ2-5,CASSLGEGRAQYF
TRBD1,TRBV7-9,TRBJ1-6,CASSIQGNSPLHF
NA,TRBV12-2,TRBJ2-2,CASRLGVRSGRPPGELFF
TRBD2,TRBV5-1,TRBJ2-3,CASSSSSGSDTQYF